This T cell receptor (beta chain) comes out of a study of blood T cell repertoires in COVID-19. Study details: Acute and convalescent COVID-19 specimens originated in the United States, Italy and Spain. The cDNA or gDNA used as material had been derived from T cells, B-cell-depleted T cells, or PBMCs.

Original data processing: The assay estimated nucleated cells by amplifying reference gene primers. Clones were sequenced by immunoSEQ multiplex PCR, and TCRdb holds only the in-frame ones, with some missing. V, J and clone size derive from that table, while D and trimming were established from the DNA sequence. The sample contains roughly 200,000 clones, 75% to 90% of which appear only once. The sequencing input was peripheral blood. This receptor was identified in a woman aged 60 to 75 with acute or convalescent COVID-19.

As DNA, the CDR3 is TGCAGTGCTAGTTCCGGGAGGGAATCACCCCTCCACTTT. It translates to CSASSGRESPLHF. The chain combines TRBV20-1 with TRBJ1-6; unclear D gene. Germline V gene data show CDR1 as DFQATT and CDR2 as SNEGSKA (reference sequence). V shed 3 bases and J shed 10 bases, with 13 bases lying between them. The CDR3 consists of 13 residues.